The sequence of this TCR beta chain was determined in a study of CD4 T cells in relation to SARS-CoV-2 and coronaviruses (dated by TCRdb to the early 2020s). Regarding the complete study: The ViraFEST assay cultured PBMCs with antigen for 10 days, then sequenced TCR beta CDR3s to find antigen-specific clonal expansions. The negative reference condition was either a culture with an HIV-1 Nef peptide pool or a culture with no peptide. HLA restriction was mapped for shared crossreactive spike epitopes using patient-derived lymphoblastoid cell lines. At the level of individual TCR clonotypes, the study evaluated whether memory CD4+ T cells crossreact between the spike proteins of SARS-CoV-2 and those of common cold coronaviruses. The Adaptive Biotechnologies TCR-sequencing kit was used for samples from three pre-COVID donors and for the naive versus memory experiments, whereas the other data were Illumina-based. A different TCR-beta assay, based on Illumina, was used to sequence expansion assays from other donors in the study.

Regarding this clone: It lacks a known antigen. Base qualities are not at hand, and no much larger clone is one base apart.

Taken from cysteine to phenylalanine, the CDR3 has 14 residues. Only CDR3 DNA is held: 42 bases, read in frame from base 1. Sequences LNHDA (CDR1) and SQIVND (CDR2) are obtained from the germline V gene (reference sequence). V and J lose 5 bases and 2 bases, and a span of 12 bases separates them. To prepare the library, the immunoSEQ multiplex PCR assay was applied. The source study handled its data this way. Preprocessing removed nonproductive sequences and CDR3s not starting with C, not ending with F or W, or shorter than 7 amino acids. The MANAFEST web app was used to call antigen-specific clonotypes on the basis of expansion compared with the reference and with other culture wells. A clone was considered positive if significant expansion relative to the reference culture was observed in 2 of 3 replicate wells at an FDR below 0.05. Positive clones also required significant expansion versus all other tandem wells and an odds ratio above 5. After three terminal residues were trimmed from each end, CDR3 homology was quantified as pairwise Levenshtein distance using the stringdist R package. In its TCRdb copy, this immuneACCESS table keeps in-frame sequences only and misses some clones. Where compared with another copy, unresolved V genes explain less than half of these, and the others have no known cause. The V and J calls and clone size were taken over from that table, and D and trimming were inferred from the DNA. The sample table records 23,000 or so clones; 76% of these occur just once. Jointly, the top ten make up 20% to 25% of the sample.

Paper-wide results and their limitations: Compared with monoreactive clones, crossreactive clones had significantly weaker SARS-CoV-2-driven expansion, a result consistent with antigenic imprinting. Crossreactivity analysis centred on spike protein, so crossreactivity against other viral proteins was not assessed. Small numbers of patients and of tested TCRs limited the study. Pre-pandemic and post-infection samples were not both contributed by any donor, so tracing of the source of pre-existing responses was limited. Memory CD4+ clonotypes crossrecognizing SARS-CoV-2 and at least one common cold coronavirus spike were found in 50% to 80% of donors.

CD4+ T cells from unexposed donors were collected before the COVID-19 pandemic (2011-2018). After about 10 days of culture, CD4+ T cells were isolated with the EasySep CD4+ T cell isolation kit. As far as cell numbers permitted, CD4+ T cells from unexposed donors were tested for reactivity against SARS-CoV-2 S and N as well as four spike pools from common cold coronaviruses. About 1.8 million PBMCs per well were cultured in IMDM with roughly 5.5% human AB serum and approximately 10 IU/ml IL-2. Half of the culture medium was replaced with fresh IL-2-containing medium on days 3 and 7. Triplicate replicate wells were generally used for each peptide culture condition. Leukapheresis product for the unexposed donors was purchased commercially. Ficoll-Paque PLUS gradient centrifugation was used to isolate PBMCs from either whole blood or leukapheresis product. PBMCs were either cryopreserved at -140 degrees C or used fresh in the expansion assay. The QIAamp Micro DNA Kit was used to extract genomic DNA from the CD4+ T cells.

Sequenced material: CD4+ T cells from PBMCs, cultured in vitro. The sequence derives from a human donor in good health. The chain is encoded by TRBV19 joined to TRBJ1-2; D gene: possibly TRBD1, on 6 matching bases. The CDR3 protein: CASSQQTGNYGYTF. The DNA sequence follows: TGTGCCAGTAGTCAGCAAACAGGGAACTATGGCTACACCTTC.